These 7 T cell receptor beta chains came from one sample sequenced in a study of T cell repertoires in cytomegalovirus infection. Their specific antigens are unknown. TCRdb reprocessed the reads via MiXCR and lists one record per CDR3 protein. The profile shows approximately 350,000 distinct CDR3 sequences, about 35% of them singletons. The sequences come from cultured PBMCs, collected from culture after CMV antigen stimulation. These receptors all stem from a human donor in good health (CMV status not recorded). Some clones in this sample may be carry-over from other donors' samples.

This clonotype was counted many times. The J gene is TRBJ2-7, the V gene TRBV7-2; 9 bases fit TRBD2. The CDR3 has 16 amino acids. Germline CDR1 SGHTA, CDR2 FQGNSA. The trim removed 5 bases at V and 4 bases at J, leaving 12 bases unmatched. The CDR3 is CASSAATSGLSYEQYV. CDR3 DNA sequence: TGTGCCAGCAGCGCGGCAACTAGCGGGTTAAGTTACGAGCAGTACGTC.

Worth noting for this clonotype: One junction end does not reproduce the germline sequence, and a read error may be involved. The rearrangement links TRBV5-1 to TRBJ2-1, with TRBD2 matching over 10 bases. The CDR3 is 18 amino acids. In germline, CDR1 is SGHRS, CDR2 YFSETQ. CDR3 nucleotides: TGCACCAGCAGCTTGGTAGTCGCTAGCGGGAGAACGTTGGGCGAGCAGTTCTTC. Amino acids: CTSSLVVASGRTLGEQFF.

This chain's CDR3 is CASSLWAEAFF. The CDR3 DNA reads TGTGCCAGCAGCTTGTGGGCTGAAGCTTTCTTT. The rearrangement uses TRBV11-2 and TRBJ1-1; D gene unclear. Germline V gene sequence: CDR1 SGHAT, CDR2 FQNNGV. There are 11 residues in the CDR3. With 3 bases removed from V and 6 bases from J, the gap between germline ends came to 5 bases. The whole variable domain, remainder taken from reference TRBV11-2 and TRBJ1-1, is EAGVAQSPRYKIIEKRQSVAFWCNPISGHATLYWYQQILGQGPKLLIQFQNNGVVDDSQLPKDRFSAERLKGVDSTLKIQPAKLEDSAVYLCASSLWAEAFFGQGTRLTVV.

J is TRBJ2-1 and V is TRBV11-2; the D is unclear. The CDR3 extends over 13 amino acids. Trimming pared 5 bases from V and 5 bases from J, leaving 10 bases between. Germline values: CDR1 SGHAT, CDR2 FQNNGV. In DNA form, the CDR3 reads TGTGCCAGCAGCCCCGACAACCACAATGAGCAGTTCTTC. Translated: CASSPDNHNEQFF.

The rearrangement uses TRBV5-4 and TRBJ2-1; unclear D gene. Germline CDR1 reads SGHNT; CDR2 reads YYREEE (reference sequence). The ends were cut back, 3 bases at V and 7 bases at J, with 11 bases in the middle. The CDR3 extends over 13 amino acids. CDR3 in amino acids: CASSSSQLNEQFF. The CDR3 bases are TGTGCCAGCAGCTCCTCCCAACTGAATGAGCAGTTCTTC. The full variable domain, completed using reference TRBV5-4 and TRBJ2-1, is ETGVTQSPTHLIKTRGQQVTLRCSSQSGHNTVSWYQQALGQGPQFIFQYYREEENGRGNFPPRFSGLQFPNYSSELNVNALELDDSALYLCASSSSQLNEQFFGPGTRLTVL.

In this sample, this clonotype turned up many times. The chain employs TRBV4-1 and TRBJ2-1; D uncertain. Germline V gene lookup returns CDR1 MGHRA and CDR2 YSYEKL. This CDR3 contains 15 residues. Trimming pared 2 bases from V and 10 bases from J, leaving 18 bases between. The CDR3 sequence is CASSQPWAAGGEQFF. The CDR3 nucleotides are TGCGCCAGCAGCCAACCCTGGGCCGCAGGTGGGGAGCAGTTCTTC.

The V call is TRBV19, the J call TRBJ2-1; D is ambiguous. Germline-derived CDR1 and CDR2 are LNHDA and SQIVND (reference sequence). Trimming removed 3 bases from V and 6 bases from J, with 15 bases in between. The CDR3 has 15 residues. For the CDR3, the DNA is TGTGCCAGTAGTATGCGTAGGTCGGGCTTCAATGAGCAGTTCTTC. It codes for CASSMRRSGFNEQFF. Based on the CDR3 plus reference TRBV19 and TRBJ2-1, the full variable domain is DGGITQSPKYLFRKEGQNVTLSCEQNLNHDAMYWYRQDPGQGLRLIYYSQIVNDFQKGDIAEGYSVSREKKESFPLTVTSAQKNPTAFYLCASSMRRSGFNEQFFGPGTRLTVL.